The T cell receptor beta chain described here comes from a study of T cells and Merkel cell carcinoma outcomes. About this clone itself: The junction does not match germline at one end; this may be a read error.

Here immunoSEQ multiplex PCR was the method, and the copy in TCRdb shows in-frame clones only, minus some. The sample shows 12,000 to 15,000 clones, more than 90% of them seen only once. The sequence came from a human donor with Merkel cell carcinoma. Sequencing input: tumor tissue from Merkel cell carcinoma.

Written as DNA, the CDR3 is TGTGCCAGCAGTCGGCCGGCACGACTTAGCAATGAGCAATTCTTC. This codes for CASSRPARLSNEQFF. This chain links TRBV5-5 with TRBJ2-1; D unclear. The germline V gene has CDR1 SGHKS and CDR2 YYEKEE (reference sequence). The CDR3 has 15 residues.